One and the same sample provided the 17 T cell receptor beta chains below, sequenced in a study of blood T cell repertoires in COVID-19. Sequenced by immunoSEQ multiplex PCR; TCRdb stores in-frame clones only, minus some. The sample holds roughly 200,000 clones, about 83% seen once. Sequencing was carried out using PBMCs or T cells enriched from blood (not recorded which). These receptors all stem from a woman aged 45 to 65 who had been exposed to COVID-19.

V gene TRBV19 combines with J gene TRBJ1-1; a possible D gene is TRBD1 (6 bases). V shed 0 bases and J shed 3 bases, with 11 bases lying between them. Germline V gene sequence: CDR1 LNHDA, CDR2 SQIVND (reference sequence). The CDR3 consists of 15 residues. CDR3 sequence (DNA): TGTGCCAGTAGTATAGAAGCCAGGGGTGACACTGAAGCTTTCTTT. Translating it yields CASSIEARGDTEAFF. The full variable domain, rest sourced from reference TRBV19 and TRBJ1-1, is DGGITQSPKYLFRKEGQNVTLSCEQNLNHDAMYWYRQDPGQGLRLIYYSQIVNDFQKGDIAEGYSVSREKKESFPLTVTSAQKNPTAFYLCASSIEARGDTEAFFGQGTRLTVV.

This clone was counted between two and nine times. The DNA of the CDR3 is TGTGCCAGCAGCATGGGACAGGGGGTATACAATGAGCAGTTCTTC. It specifies CASSMGQGVYNEQFF. This chain links TRBV5-8 with TRBJ2-1; 11 nucleotides match TRBD1. CDR1 is SGHTS and CDR2 is YDEGEE in the germline V gene. The CDR3 extends over 15 amino acids. V lost 4 bases and J lost 4; bases outside the gene matches: 4.

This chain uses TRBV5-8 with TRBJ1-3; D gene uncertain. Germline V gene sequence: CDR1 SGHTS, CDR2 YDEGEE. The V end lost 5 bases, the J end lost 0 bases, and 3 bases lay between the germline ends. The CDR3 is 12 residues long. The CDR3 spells CASRYSGNTIYF. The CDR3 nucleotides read TGTGCCAGCAGGTACTCTGGAAACACCATATATTTT.

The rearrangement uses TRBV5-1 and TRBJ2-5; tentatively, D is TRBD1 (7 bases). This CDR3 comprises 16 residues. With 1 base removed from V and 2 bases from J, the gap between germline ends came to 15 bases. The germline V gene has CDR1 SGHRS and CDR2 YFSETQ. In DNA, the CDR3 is TGCGCCAGCAGCTTGTCAAACAGGGGAGGTCAAGAGACCCAGTACTTC. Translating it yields CASSLSNRGGQETQYF. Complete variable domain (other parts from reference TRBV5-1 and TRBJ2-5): KAGVTQTPRYLIKTRGQQVTLSCSPISGHRSVSWYQQTPGQGLQFLFEYFSETQRNKGNFPGRFSGRQFSNSRSEMNVSTLELGDSALYLCASSLSNRGGQETQYFGPGTRLLVL.

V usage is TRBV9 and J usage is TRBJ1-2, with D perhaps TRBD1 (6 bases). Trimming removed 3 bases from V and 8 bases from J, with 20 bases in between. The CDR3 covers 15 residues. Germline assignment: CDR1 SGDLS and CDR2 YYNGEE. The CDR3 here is CASSGTTGGGHGYTF. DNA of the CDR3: TGTGCCAGCAGCGGGACCACAGGCGGGGGCCACGGCTACACCTTC.

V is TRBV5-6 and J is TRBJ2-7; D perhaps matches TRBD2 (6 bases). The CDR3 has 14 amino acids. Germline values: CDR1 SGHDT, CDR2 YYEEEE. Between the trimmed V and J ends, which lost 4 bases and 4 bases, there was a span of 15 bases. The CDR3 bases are TGTGCCAGCAGCCGTCGGGGGACCGAATACGAGCAGTACTTC. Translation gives CASSRRGTEYEQYF.

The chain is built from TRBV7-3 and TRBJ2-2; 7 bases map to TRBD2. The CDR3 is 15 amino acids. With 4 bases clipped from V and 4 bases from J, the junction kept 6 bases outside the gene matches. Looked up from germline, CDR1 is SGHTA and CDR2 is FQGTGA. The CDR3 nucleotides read TGTGCCAGCAGCTCCCTTGGGGGGGGCACCGGGGAGCTGTTTTTT. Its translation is CASSSLGGGTGELFF.

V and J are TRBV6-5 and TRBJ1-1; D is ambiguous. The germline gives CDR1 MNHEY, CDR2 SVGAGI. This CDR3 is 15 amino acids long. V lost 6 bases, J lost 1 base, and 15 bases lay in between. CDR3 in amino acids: CASSQSWGGNTEAFF. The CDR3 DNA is TGTGCCAGCAGCCAAAGCTGGGGAGGGAACACTGAAGCTTTCTTT.

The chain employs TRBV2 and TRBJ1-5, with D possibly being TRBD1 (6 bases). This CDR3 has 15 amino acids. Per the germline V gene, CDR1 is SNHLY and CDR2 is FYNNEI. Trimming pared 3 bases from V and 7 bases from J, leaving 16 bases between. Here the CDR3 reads CASSEGTGSGQPQHF. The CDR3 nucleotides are TGTGCCAGCAGTGAGGGAACAGGGTCGGGGCAGCCCCAGCATTTT.

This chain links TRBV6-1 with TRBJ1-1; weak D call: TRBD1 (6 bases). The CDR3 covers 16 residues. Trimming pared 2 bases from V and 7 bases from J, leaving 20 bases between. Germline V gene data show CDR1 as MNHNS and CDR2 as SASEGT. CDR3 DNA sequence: TGTGCCAGCAGTGAATCTAAAGGCAGGGGCAGCAGTGAAGCTTTCTTT. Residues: CASSESKGRGSSEAFF.

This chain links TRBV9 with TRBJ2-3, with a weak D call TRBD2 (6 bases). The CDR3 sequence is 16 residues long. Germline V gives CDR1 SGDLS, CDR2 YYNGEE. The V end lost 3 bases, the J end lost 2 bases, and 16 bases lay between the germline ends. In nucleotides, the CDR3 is TGTGCCAGCAGCGGACTAGGCGCCTCGGTCACAGATACGCAGTATTTT. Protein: CASSGLGASVTDTQYF.

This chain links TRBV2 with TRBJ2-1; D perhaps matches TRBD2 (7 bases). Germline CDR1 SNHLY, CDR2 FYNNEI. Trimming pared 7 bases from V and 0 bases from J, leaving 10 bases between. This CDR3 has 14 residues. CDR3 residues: CASKGGSSYNEQFF. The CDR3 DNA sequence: TGTGCCAGCAAGGGGGGGAGCTCCTACAATGAGCAGTTCTTC. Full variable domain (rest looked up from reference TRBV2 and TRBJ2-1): EPEVTQTPSHQVTQMGQEVILRCVPISNHLYFYWYRQILGQKVEFLVSFYNNEISEKSEIFDDQFSVERPDGSNFTLKIRSTKLEDSAMYFCASKGGSSYNEQFFGPGTRLTVL.

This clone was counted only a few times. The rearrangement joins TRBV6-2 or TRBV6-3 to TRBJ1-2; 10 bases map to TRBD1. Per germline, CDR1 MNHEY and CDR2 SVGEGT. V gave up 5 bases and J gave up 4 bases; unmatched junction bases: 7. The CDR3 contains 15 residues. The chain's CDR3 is CASSRLGQGGYGYTF. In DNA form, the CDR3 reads TGTGCCAGCAGTCGTCTTGGACAGGGGGGCTATGGCTACACCTTC.

The DNA of the CDR3 is TGTGCCACCAGCGCGATAGGGGGCACTGAAGCTTTCTTT. Its protein product is CATSAIGGTEAFF. This rearrangement joins TRBV24-1 to TRBJ1-1; D is possibly TRBD1 (6 bases). The CDR3 runs to 13 residues. Germline lookup yields CDR1 KGHDR and CDR2 SFDVKD. The ends were cut back, 7 bases at V and 4 bases at J, with 12 bases in the middle.

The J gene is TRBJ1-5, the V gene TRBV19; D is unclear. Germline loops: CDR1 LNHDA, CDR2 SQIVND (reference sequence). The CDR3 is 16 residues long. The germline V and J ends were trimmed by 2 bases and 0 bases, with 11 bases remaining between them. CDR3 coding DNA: TGTGCCAGTAGTATAAGAACTTTTTATAGCAATCAGCCCCAGCATTTT. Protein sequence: CASSIRTFYSNQPQHF. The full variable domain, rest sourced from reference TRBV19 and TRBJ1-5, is DGGITQSPKYLFRKEGQNVTLSCEQNLNHDAMYWYRQDPGQGLRLIYYSQIVNDFQKGDIAEGYSVSREKKESFPLTVTSAQKNPTAFYLCASSIRTFYSNQPQHFGDGTRLSIL.

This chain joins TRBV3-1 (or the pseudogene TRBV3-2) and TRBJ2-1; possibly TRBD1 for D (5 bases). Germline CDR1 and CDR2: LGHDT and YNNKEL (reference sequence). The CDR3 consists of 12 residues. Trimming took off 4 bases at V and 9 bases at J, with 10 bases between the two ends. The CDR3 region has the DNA TGTGCCAGCAGCCTAGGGGTTGGTGAGCAGTTCTTC. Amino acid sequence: CASSLGVGEQFF.

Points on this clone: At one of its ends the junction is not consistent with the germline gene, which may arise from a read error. In DNA, the CDR3 is TGTGCCAGCATCCAAGAGGGGGCCACGGGAACAGATACGCAGTATTTT. This encodes CASIQEGATGTDTQYF. The rearrangement joins TRBV3-1 (or the pseudogene TRBV3-2) to TRBJ2-3; 7 bases fit TRBD1. There are 16 residues in the CDR3. Germline V gene lookup returns CDR1 LGHDT and CDR2 YNNKEL (reference sequence).